The sequence of this T cell receptor (beta chain) was determined in a study of regulatory T cells in long-lasting Graves disease. HTBI primers from iRepertoire and Arm-PCR of CDR3 regions yielded the TCR beta libraries. TCRdb redid the calling of the multiplex PCR reads with MiXCR, one entry per CDR3 protein. The table lists almost 450,000 distinct CDR3 sequences, about 16% of them singletons, with around a tenth in the top ten. Noted time point: newly diagnosed GD, antithyroid drugs for less than 3 months. There was RNA extracted from PBMCs, and the TCR library was made from it. Study-wide results and limits: There were preferences for TRBV28, TRBJ1-2 and TRBJ2-5 in persistent disease.

The ends lost 0 bases at V and 7 bases at J; junction bases unmatched: 4. CDR1 and CDR2 from the germline V gene are SGDLS and YYNGEE. CDR3 length: 14 residues. About this clonotype itself: Its specificity is not known.

This sample also appeared in a second study, on T cells in Graves' hyperthyroidism and ophthalmopathy. That work states: A lack of ophthalmopathy progression within 18 months defined stable Graves' hyperthyroidism.

This TCR came from a woman younger than 45 with Graves disease. The genes are TRBV9 and TRBJ1-2; 9 bases are a match to TRBD1. The sample was peripheral blood mononuclear cells (PBMCs), taken at new diagnosis, from a patient treated with antithyroid drugs. CDR3 sequence (DNA): TGTGCCAGCAGCGTAGGGGGACAGGGTAGTGGCTACACCTTC. This gives the protein CASSVGGQGSGYTF.